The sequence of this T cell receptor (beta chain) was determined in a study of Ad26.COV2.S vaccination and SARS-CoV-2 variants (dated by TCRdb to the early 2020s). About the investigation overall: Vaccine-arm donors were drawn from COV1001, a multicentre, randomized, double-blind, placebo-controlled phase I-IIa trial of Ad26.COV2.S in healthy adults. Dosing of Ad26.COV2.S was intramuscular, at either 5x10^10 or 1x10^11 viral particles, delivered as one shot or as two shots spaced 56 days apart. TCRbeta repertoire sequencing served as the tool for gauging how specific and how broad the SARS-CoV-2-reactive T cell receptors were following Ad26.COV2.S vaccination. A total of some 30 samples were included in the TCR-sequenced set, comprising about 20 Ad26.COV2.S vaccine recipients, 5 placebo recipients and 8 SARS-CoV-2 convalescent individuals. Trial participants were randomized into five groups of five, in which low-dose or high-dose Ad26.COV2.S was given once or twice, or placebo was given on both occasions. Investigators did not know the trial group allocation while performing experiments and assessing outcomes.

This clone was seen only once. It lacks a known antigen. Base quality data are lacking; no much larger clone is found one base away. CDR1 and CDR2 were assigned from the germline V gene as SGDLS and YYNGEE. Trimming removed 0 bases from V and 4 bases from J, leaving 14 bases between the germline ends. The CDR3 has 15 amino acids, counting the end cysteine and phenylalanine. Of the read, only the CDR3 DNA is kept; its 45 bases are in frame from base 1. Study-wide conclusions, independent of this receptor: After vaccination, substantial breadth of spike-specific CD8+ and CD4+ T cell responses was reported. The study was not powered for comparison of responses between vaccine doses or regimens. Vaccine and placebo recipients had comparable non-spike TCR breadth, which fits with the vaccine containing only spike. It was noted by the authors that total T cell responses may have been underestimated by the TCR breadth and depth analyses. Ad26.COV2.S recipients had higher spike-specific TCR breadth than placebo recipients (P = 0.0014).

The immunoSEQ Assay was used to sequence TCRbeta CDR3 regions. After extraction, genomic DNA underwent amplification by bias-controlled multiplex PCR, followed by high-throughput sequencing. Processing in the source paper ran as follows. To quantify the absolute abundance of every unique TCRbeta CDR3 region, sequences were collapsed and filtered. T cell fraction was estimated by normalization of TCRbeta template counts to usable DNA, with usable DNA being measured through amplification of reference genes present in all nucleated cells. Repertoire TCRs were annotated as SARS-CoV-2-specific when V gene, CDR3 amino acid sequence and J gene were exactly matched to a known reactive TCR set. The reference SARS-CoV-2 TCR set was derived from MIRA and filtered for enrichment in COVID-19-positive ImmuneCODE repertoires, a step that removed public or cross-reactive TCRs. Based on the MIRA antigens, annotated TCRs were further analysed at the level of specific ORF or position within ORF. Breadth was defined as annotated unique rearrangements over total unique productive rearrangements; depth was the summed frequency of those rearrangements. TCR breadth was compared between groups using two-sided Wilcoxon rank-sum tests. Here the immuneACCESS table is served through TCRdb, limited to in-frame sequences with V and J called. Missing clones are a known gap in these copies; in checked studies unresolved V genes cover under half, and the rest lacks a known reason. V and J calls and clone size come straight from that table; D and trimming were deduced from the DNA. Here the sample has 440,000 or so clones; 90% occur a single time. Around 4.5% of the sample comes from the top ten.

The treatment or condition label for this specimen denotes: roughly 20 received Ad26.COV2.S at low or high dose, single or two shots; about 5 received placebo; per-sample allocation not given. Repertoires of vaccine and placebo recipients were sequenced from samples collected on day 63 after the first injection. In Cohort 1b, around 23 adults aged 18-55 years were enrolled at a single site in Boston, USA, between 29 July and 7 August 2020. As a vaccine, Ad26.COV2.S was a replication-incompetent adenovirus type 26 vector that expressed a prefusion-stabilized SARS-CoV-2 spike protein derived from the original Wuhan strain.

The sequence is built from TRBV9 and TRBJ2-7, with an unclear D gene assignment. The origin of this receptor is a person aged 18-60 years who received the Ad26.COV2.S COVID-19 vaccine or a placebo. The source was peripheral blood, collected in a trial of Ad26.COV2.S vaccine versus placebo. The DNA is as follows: TGTGCCAGCAGCGTAGGACAACAGAGCCCGTACGAGCAGTACTTC. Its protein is CASSVGQQSPYEQYF.